This T cell receptor (beta chain) was documented in a study of blood T cell repertoires in COVID-19 (dated by TCRdb to 2019 to 2021). For context, the study as a whole: Collaborator samples came from the United States, Italy and Spain and covered acute and convalescent phases of COVID-19. The prospective study material was composed of cDNA or gDNA derived from T cells, B-cell-depleted T cells, or PBMCs. Deeply sampled blood TCRbeta repertoires from subjects exposed to, actively infected with, or recovered from COVID-19 were included in the dataset. The repertoires were released in a freely available public database intended as a resource for research on the immune response to SARS-CoV-2. The samples were drawn from the first 160 participants of the ongoing ImmuneRACE study and from some 1,300 subjects provided by 6 global collaborators. Nearly every sample came with metadata listing a de-identified subject ID, COVID-19 status, age in years and sex. Where available, HLA class I and class II types were obtained from metadata supplied by the sample provider rather than from assay-based typing.

Participants in the prospective study were enrolled through a virtual design, were aged roughly 18 to 90 years, and lived in approximately 25 United States geographic areas. To assign participants to cohorts, the prospective study relied on clinical history that participants themselves reported in a screening survey and a study questionnaire. In the prospective study, mobile phlebotomists collected whole blood, serum and a nasopharyngeal or oropharyngeal swab from each participant. Over a roughly two-month period, participants in the prospective study had the option of providing additional blood draws and questionnaires. Blood samples from the prospective study were shipped frozen or at room temperature prior to DNA extraction. As encoded in the germline V gene, CDR1 is SNHLY while CDR2 is FYNNEI. Trimming at the junction amounts to 7 bases on V and 5 bases on J, and the germline ends lie 8 bases apart. Including cysteine and phenylalanine, the CDR3 has 11 amino acids. Here the CDR3 DNA is all that survives: 33 bases in frame from base 1.

General conclusions and limits of the study: How much clinical and demographic metadata was included differed by source and by participant, and the metadata was provided uncurated.

The immunoSEQ Assay, a bias-controlled multiplex PCR, was used to amplify TCRbeta CDR3 regions from genomic DNA. On the study's bioinformatics: The number of nucleated cells in each sample was estimated from the amplification of reference gene primers within the assay. To quantify the absolute abundance of each unique TCRbeta CDR3 rearrangement, sequence reads were collapsed and filtered. For each sample, productive Simpson clonality was calculated as the square root of Simpson's diversity index across productive rearrangements. Not all clones reach the TCRdb copy of this immuneACCESS table, which keeps in-frame sequences only. Checked studies attribute under half of the gap to unresolved V genes and leave the rest unexplained. The DNA gave D and trimming, while V, J and clone size come from that table. For this sample the table gives just over 250,000 clones, of which around 80% were detected only once. Of the sample, under 5% is held by the ten largest clones.

Concerning this clone itself: It lacks a known antigen. The input lacks base qualities; no much larger clone sits a single base away.

The sequenced sample consisted of PBMCs or T cells enriched from blood (not recorded which). The sequence came from a man in his thirties or forties with acute COVID-19. The sequence is built from TRBV2 and TRBJ2-5; too little of a D gene remains to name it. CDR3 reads: CASTMFETQYF. In nucleotide form, the sequence is TGTGCCAGCACCATGTTCGAGACCCAGTACTTC.